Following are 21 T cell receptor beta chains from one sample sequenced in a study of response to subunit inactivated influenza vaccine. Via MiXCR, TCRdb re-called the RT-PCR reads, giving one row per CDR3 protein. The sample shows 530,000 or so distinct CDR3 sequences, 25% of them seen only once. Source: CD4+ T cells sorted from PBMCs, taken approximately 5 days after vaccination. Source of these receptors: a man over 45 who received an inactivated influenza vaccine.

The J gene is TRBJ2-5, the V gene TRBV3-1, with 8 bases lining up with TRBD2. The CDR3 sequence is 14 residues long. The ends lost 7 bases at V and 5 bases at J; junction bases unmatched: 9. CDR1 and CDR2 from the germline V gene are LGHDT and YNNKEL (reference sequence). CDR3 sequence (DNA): TGTGCCAGCACCGGAGGGGCTAGCGGGGAGACCCAGTACTTC. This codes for CASTGGASGETQYF.

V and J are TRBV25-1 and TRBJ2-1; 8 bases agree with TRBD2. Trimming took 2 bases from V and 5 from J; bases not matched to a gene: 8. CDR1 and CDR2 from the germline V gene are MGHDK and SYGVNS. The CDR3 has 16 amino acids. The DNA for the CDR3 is TGTGCCAGCAGTGAAGATGGAGCGGGAGCCCACAATGAGCAGTTCTTC. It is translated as CASSEDGAGAHNEQFF.

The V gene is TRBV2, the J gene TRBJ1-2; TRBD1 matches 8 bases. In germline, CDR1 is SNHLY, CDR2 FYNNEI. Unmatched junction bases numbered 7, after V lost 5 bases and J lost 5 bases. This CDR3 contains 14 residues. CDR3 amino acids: CASSKPGQAYGYTF. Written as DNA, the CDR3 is TGTGCCAGCAGTAAACCGGGACAGGCGTATGGCTACACCTTC.

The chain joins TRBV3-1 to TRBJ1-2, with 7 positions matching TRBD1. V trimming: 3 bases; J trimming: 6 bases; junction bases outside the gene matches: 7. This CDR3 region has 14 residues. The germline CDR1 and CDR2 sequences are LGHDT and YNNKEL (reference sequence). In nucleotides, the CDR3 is TGTGCCAGCAGCCACCAACAGGGGCTAAATGGCTACACCTTC. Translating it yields CASSHQQGLNGYTF. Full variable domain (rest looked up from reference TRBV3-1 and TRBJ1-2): DTAVSQTPKYLVTQMGNDKSIKCEQNLGHDTMYWYKQDSKKFLKIMFSYNNKELIINETVPNRFSPKSPDKAHLNLHINSLELGDSAVYFCASSHQQGLNGYTFGSGTRLTVV.

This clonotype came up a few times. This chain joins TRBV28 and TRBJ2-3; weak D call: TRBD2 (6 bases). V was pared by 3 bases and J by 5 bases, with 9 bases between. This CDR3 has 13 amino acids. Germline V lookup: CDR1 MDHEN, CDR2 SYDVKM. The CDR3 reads CASSFGGLDTQYF. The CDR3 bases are TGTGCCAGCAGTTTTGGAGGGTTAGATACGCAGTATTTT.

The CDR3 sequence: CSAMLAGTNEQFF. CDR3 nucleotides: TGCAGTGCTATGCTAGCGGGAACAAATGAGCAGTTCTTC. The chain links TRBV20-1 to TRBJ2-1; 9 bases fit TRBD2. Germline V gene lookup returns CDR1 DFQATT and CDR2 SNEGSKA (reference sequence). V lost 4 bases, J lost 7 bases, and 5 bases stayed unmatched. The CDR3 covers 13 residues.

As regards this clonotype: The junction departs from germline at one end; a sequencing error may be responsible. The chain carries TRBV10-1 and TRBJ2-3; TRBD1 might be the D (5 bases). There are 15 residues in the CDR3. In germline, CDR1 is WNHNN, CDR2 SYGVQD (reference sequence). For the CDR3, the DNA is TGCGCCAGCAGTGAATCAGGGCCGAGCAGAGATACGCAGTATTTT. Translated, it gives CASSESGPSRDTQYF.

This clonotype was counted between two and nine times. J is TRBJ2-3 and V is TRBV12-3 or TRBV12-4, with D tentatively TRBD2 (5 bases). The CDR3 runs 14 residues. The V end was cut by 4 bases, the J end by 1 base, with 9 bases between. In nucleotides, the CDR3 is TGTGCCAGCAGTTCACACGGGGGCACAGATACGCAGTATTTT. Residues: CASSSHGGTDTQYF.

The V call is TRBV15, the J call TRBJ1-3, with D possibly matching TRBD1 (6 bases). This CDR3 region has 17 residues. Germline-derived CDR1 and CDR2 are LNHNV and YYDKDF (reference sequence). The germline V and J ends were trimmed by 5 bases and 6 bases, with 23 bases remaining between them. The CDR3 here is CATSRRRLGQGLNTIYF. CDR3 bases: TGTGCCACCAGCCGCCGACGTTTGGGCCAGGGGTTAAACACCATATATTTT. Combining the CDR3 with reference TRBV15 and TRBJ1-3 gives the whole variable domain DAMVIQNPRYQVTQFGKPVTLSCSQTLNHNVMYWYQQKSSQAPKLLFHYYDKDFNNEADTPDNFQSRRPNTSFCFLDIRSPGLGDTAMYLCATSRRRLGQGLNTIYFGEGSWLTVV.

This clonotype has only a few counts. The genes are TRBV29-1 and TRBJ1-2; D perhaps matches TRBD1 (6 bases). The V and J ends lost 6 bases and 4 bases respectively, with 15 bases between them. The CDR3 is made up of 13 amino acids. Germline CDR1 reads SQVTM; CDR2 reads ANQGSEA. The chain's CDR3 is CSVGHRDAYGYTF. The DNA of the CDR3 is TGCAGCGTGGGACACCGGGACGCCTATGGCTACACCTTC.

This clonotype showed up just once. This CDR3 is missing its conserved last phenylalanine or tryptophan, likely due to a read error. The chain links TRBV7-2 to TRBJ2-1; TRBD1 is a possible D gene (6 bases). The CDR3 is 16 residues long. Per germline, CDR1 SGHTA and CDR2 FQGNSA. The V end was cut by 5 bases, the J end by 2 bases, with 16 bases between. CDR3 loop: CASSIRSEGAYNEQFL. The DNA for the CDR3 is TGTGCCAGCAGCATTAGGAGCGAGGGGGCCTACAATGAGCAGTTCTTA.

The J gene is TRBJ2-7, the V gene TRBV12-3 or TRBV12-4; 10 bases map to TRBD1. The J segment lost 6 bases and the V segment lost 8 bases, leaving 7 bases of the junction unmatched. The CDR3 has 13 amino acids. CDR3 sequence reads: CASGRQGAGEQYF. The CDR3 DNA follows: TGTGCCAGCGGACGACAGGGGGCGGGCGAGCAGTACTTC.

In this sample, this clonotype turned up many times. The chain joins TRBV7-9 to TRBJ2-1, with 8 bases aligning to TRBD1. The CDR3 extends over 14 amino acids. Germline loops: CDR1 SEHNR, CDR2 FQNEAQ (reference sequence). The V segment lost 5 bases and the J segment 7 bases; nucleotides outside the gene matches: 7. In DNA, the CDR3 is TGTGCCAGCAGCCCTCGGGACAGGTTGAATGAGCAGTTCTTC. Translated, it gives CASSPRDRLNEQFF.

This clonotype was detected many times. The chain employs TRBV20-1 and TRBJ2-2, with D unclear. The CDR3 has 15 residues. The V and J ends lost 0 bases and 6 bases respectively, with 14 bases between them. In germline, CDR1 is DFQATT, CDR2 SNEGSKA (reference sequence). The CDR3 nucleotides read TGCAGTGCTAGAGATCCTTCTAACCTTTCCGGGGAGCTGTTTTTT. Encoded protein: CSARDPSNLSGELFF.

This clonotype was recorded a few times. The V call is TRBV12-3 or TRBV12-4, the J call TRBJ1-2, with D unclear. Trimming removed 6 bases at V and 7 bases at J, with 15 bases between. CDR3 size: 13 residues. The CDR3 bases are TGTGCCAGCAGCCCTGACTCGGATGCTGGCTACACCTTC. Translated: CASSPDSDAGYTF.

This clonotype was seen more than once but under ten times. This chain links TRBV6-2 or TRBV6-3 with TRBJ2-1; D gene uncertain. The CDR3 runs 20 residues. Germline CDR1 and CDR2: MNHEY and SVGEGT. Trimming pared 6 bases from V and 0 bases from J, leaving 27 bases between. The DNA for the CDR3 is TGTGCCAGCAGCTTTCCCGGGTGGGATAAACGGGTGAGCTCCTACAATGAGCAGTTCTTC. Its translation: CASSFPGWDKRVSSYNEQFF.

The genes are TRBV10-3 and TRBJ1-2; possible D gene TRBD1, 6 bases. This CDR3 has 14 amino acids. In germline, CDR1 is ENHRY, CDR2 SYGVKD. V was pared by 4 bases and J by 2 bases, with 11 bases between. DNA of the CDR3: TGTGCCATCAGTGGAGGGGGGCCGAACTATGGCTACACCTTC. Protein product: CAISGGGPNYGYTF.

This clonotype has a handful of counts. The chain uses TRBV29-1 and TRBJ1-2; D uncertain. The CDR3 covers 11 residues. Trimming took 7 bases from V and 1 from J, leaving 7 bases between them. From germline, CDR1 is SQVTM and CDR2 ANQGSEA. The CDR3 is CSARINYGYTF. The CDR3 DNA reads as TGCAGCGCACGAATTAACTATGGCTACACCTTC.

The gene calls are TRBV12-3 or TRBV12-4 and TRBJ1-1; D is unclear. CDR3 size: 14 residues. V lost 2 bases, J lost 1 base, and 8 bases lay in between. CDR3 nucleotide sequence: TGTGCCAGCAGTTTACTTCTACAGAACACTGAAGCTTTCTTT. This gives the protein CASSLLLQNTEAFF.

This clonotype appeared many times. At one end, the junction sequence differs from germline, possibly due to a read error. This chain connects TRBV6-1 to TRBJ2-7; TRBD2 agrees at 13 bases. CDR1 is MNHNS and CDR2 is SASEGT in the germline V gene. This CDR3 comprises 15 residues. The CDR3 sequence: CASSPTSGGAYEQYF. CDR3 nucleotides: TGCGCCAGCAGCCCCACTAGCGGGGGGGCCTACGAGCAGTACTTC.

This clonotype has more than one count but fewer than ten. The CDR3 protein is CASSLWSDRTNEQFF. The CDR3 nucleotides read TGCGCCAGCAGCTTGTGGAGCGATCGGACCAATGAGCAGTTCTTC. The chain carries TRBV5-1 and TRBJ2-1; D gene uncertain. The CDR3 has 15 residues. Germline-derived CDR1 and CDR2 are SGHRS and YFSETQ. The V gene lost 1 base and the J gene lost 6 bases, with 14 bases spanning the gap. Combining the CDR3 with reference TRBV5-1 and TRBJ2-1 gives the whole variable domain KAGVTQTPRYLIKTRGQQVTLSCSPISGHRSVSWYQQTPGQGLQFLFEYFSETQRNKGNFPGRFSGRQFSNSRSEMNVSTLELGDSALYLCASSLWSDRTNEQFFGPGTRLTVL.